The source of this T cell receptor beta chain is a study of T cells in Graves' hyperthyroidism and ophthalmopathy. Study context: The authors collected peripheral blood at initial diagnosis, before any treatment. Study-level points and caveats: Stable hyperthyroidism was told apart from ophthalmopathy by a model built on 13 V-J features.

Patients aged 18 to 65 had newly diagnosed hyperthyroidism that had lasted under 2 months. Exclusion of a patient resulted from uncontrolled infection, other autoimmune disease, pregnancy or lactation. A few counts support this clonotype. Its specificity is not known. Germline V gives CDR1 DFQATT, CDR2 SNEGSKA (reference sequence). Trimming cost V 7 bases and J 5 bases; bases outside gene matches: 16. The CDR3 totals 16 residues. Amplification of TCR beta CDR3 regions used RNA as the template. The HTBI primer set drove a first-round RT-PCR of the TCR CDR3. TCRdb re-called the multiplex PCR reads through MiXCR, storing one row per CDR3 protein. The sample holds over 650,000 distinct CDR3 sequences; less than 20% are singletons and the top ten take under 10%.

The TCR was taken from a man aged 18 to 30 with Graves' hyperthyroidism. Material for sequencing was blood. J is TRBJ2-1 and V is TRBV20-1; 8 nucleotides agree with TRBD2. The CDR3 region is CSVKKGASGWDNEQFF. CDR3 coding DNA: TGCAGTGTTAAAAAAGGGGCTAGCGGGTGGGACAATGAGCAGTTCTTC.